The 3 T cell receptor beta chains given below trace back to one sample, sequenced in a study of OX40 agonist ivuxolimab in advanced cancers. Clones were sequenced by immunoSEQ multiplex PCR, and TCRdb holds only the in-frame ones, with some missing. The sample lists approximately 58,000 clones, around 93% occurring once. This specimen consisted of CD4+ or CD8+ T cells sorted from blood, obtained in a trial of the OX40 agonist ivuxolimab. These receptors were taken from an adult with an advanced solid tumor such as melanoma, head and neck, liver or kidney cancer.

The chain couples TRBV25-1 to TRBJ2-5; no clear D gene. V was pared by 3 bases and J by 2 bases, with 1 base between. In germline, CDR1 is MGHDK, CDR2 SYGVNS. There are 11 residues in the CDR3. The CDR3 DNA reads TGTGCCAGCAGTGAGCAAGAGACCCAGTACTTC. Its protein product is CASSEQETQYF. Complete variable domain (other parts from reference TRBV25-1 and TRBJ2-5): EADIYQTPRYLVIGTGKKITLECSQTMGHDKMYWYQQDPGMELHLIHYSYGVNSTEKGDLSSESTVSRIRTEHFPLTLESARPSHTSQYLCASSEQETQYFGPGTRLLVL.

The J gene is TRBJ2-2, the V gene TRBV5-1, with 7 bases lining up with TRBD2. The V segment lost 9 bases and the J segment 6 bases; nucleotides outside the gene matches: 17. Looked up from germline, CDR1 is SGHRS and CDR2 is YFSETQ. The CDR3 is 16 residues long. The CDR3 sequence: CATRASREYLPGELFF. The DNA of the CDR3 is TGCGCCACCCGCGCATCGCGGGAGTATCTCCCCGGGGAGCTGTTTTTT.

The chain joins TRBV11-2 to TRBJ2-5; 8 nucleotides agree with TRBD2. The DNA end is more similar to TRBJ2-7, so the J call may be wrong. The CDR3 totals 16 residues. Germline assignment: CDR1 SGHAT and CDR2 FQNNGV. The CDR3 DNA is TGTGCCAGCAGCTTGGGCTCCGGGACTAGGGCGGTCGAGCAGTACTTC. Protein: CASSLGSGTRAVEQYF.